This T cell receptor beta chain was sequenced during a study of blood T cell repertoires in COVID-19. About the study: Some COVID-19 samples were acute and others convalescent; all came from the United States, Italy and Spain.

The participants were between roughly 18 and 100 years old and came from roughly 25 US areas. Two consecutive negative NP/OP PCR tests, clearance, or resolved symptoms defined Cohort 3 recovery. Measured with immunoSEQ multiplex PCR; TCRdb has only the in-frame clones, and not every one. The data show hundreds of thousands of clones, 80% to 90% seen once. Per germline, CDR1 SGHVS and CDR2 FQNEAQ. This CDR3 spans 14 amino acids. The V end lost 6 bases, the J end lost 1 base, and 11 bases lay between the germline ends. The receptor comes from a man aged 40-55 years who had recovered from COVID-19. The sequencing sample was made of PBMCs or T cells enriched from blood (not recorded which). This sequence joins TRBV7-8 and TRBJ2-3; a weak D match, TRBD2 (6 bases). CDR3 sequence (DNA): TGTGCCAGCAGACGGGACTTAGGCACAGATACGCAGTATTTT. This encodes CASRRDLGTDTQYF.